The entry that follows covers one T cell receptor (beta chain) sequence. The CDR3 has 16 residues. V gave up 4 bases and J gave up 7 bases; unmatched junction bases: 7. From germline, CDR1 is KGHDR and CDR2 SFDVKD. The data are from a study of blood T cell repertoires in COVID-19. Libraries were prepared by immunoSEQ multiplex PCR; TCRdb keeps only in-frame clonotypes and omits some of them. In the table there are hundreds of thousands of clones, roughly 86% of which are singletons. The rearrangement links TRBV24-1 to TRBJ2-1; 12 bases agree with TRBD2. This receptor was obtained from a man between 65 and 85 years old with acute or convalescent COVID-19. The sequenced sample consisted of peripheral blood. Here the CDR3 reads CATSDRLAGDQNEQFF. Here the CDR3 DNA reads TGTGCCACCAGTGACCGACTAGCGGGAGATCAGAATGAGCAGTTCTTC.